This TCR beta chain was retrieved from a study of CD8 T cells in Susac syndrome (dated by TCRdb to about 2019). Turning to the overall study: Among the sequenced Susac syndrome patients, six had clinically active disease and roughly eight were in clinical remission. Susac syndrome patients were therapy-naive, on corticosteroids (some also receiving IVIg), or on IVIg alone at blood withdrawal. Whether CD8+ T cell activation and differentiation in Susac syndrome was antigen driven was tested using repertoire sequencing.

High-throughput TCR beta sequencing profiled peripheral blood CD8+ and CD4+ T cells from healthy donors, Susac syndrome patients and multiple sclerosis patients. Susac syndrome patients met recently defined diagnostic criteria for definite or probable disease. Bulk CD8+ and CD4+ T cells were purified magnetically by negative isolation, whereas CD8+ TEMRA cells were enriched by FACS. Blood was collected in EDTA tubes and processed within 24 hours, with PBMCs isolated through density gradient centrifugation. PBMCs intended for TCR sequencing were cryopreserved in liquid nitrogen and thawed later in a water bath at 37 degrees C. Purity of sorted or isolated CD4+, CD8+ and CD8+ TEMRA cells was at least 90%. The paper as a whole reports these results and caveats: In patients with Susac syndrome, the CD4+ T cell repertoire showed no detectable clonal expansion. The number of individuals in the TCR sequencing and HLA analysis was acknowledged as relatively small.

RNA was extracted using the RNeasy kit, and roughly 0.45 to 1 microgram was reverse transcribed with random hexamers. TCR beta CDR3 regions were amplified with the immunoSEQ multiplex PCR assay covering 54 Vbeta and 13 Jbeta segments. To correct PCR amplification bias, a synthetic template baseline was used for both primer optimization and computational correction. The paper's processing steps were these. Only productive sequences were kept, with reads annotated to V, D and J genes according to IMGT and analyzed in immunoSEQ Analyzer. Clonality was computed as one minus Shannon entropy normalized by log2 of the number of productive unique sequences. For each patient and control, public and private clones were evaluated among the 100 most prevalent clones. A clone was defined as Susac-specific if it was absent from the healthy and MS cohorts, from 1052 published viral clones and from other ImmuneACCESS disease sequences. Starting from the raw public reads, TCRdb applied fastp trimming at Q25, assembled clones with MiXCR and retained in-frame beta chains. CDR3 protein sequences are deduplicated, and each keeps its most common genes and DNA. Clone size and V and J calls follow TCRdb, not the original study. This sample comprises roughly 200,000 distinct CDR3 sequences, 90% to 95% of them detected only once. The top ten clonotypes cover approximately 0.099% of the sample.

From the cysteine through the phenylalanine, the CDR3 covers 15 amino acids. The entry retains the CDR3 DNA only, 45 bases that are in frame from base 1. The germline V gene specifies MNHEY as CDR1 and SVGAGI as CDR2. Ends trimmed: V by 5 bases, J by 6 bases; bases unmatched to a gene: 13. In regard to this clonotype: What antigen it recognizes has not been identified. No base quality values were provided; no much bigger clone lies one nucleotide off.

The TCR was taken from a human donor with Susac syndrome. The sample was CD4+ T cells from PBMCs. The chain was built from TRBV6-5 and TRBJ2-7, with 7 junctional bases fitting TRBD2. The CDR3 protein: CASSPWGEGSPEQYF. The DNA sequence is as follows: TGTGCCAGCAGTCCCTGGGGGGAGGGGTCGCCCGAGCAGTACTTC.